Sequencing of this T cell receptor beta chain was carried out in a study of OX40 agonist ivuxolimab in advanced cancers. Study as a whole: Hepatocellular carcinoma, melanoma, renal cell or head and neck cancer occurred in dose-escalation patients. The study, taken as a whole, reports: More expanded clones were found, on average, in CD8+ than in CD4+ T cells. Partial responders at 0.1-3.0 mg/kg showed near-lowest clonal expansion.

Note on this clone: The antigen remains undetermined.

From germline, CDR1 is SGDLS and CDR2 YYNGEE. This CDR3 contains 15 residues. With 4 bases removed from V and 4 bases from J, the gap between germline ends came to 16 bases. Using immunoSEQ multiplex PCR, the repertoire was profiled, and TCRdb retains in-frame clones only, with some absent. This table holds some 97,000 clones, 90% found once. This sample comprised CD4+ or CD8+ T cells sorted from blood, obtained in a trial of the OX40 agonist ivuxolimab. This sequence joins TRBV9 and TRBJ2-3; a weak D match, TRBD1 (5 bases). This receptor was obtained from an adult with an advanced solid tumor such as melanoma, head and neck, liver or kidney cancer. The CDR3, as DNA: TGTGCCAGCAGCTTCCGCGCCAGGGCCCCAGATACGCAGTATTTT. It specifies CASSFRARAPDTQYF.